The 24 T cell receptor beta chains in this list originate from one sample, sequenced in a study of T-cell reconstitution after alpha-beta-depleted transplantation in children. TCRbeta library construction was performed incorporating unique molecular identifiers. TCRdb re-derived calls from the PCR reads in MiXCR, one entry per CDR3 protein. There are 190,000 or so distinct CDR3 sequences in the sample; roughly 15% occur only once, and less than 15% lies in the top ten. The material sequenced was PBMCs from the stem cell graft donor, taken from the stem cell graft. These receptors all come from a human donor who donated a stem cell graft to a child with acute lymphoblastic leukemia.

This clonotype has more than one count but fewer than ten. V and J are TRBV20-1 and TRBJ2-3; 9 positions agree with TRBD2. CDR1 and CDR2 (germline): DFQATT, SNEGSKA (reference sequence). This CDR3 has 17 residues. Losses at the gene ends were 3 bases for V and 0 bases for J; bases not matched to a gene: 10. The chain's CDR3 is CSASELAGLSSTDTQYF. For the CDR3, the DNA is TGCAGTGCTAGTGAACTAGCGGGTCTTTCTAGCACAGATACGCAGTATTTT.

This clonotype came up many times. The rearrangement joins TRBV6-2 or TRBV6-3 to TRBJ2-1; D is ambiguous. CDR3 size: 11 residues. The germline V gene encodes CDR1 MNHEY and CDR2 SVGEGT. V lost 4 bases and J lost 9, with 7 bases in between. The CDR3 sequence: CASSSTPEQFF. The CDR3 DNA reads TGTGCCAGCAGTTCCACGCCTGAGCAGTTCTTC.

This clonotype was seen ten or more times. The rearrangement links TRBV6-1 to TRBJ2-7, with D maybe TRBD1 (6 bases). The CDR3 extends over 14 amino acids. Germline V gene sequence: CDR1 MNHNS, CDR2 SASEGT. Trimming shortened V by 5 bases and J by 2 bases, and 13 bases separated the two germline ends. The chain's CDR3 is CASSPGDPPYEQYF. The CDR3 DNA sequence: TGTGCCAGCAGTCCAGGGGATCCCCCCTACGAGCAGTACTTC.

This clonotype was seen ten or more times. The rearrangement links TRBV20-1 to TRBJ1-4; D call uncertain. From germline, CDR1 is DFQATT and CDR2 SNEGSKA (reference sequence). This CDR3 contains 13 residues. V was clipped by 2 bases and J by 0 bases, with 4 bases between them. The CDR3 protein is CSARPSTNEKLFF. In nucleotides, the CDR3 is TGCAGTGCTAGACCTTCAACTAATGAAAAACTGTTTTTT.

As for this clonotype: One end of the junction is discordant with germline, which a read error may explain. The chain employs TRBV30 and TRBJ2-1; 10 bases match TRBD1. The length of the CDR3 is 15 residues. From germline, CDR1 is GTSNPN and CDR2 SVGIG (reference sequence). In nucleotides, the CDR3 is TGTGCCTGGAGTGATAAGACAGGGGGCTACAATGAGCAGCTCTTC. Translation: CAWSDKTGGYNEQLF.

At least ten counts were recorded for this clonotype. V usage is TRBV2 and J usage is TRBJ1-3; D is undetermined. Between the trimmed V and J ends, which lost 1 base and 0 bases, there was a span of 7 bases. Per germline, CDR1 SNHLY and CDR2 FYNNEI. The CDR3 runs to 15 residues. The CDR3 loop is CASSEVRFSGNTIYF. The CDR3 DNA is TGTGCCAGCAGTGAAGTGAGATTCTCTGGAAACACCATATATTTT.

This clonotype has a single count. The V and J genes are TRBV29-1 and TRBJ2-3; the D gene is possibly TRBD1 (6 bases). CDR3 size: 15 residues. The V and J ends lost 7 bases and 0 bases respectively, with 17 bases between them. Germline CDR1 and CDR2: SQVTM and ANQGSEA. DNA of the CDR3: TGCAGCGCGGACGCGACAGGTTCTAGCACAGATACGCAGTATTTT. Translating gives CSADATGSSTDTQYF.

Comment on this clonotype: This may be a read error: a much more frequent sequence differs by one nucleotide. V and J are TRBV5-1 and TRBJ1-5; unclear D gene. The CDR3 has 17 amino acids. The germline V gene has CDR1 SGHRS and CDR2 YFSETQ. The CDR3 reads CSSSFRPRQEGDQPQHF. DNA for the CDR3: TGCTCCAGCAGCTTCCGGCCGAGGCAGGAGGGAGATCAGCCCCAGCATTTT.

This clonotype was seen many times. J is TRBJ2-1 and V is TRBV7-9, with TRBD2 matching 13 bases. J gave up 4 bases and V 5 bases, and 5 bases lay outside the gene matches. This CDR3 is built from 16 residues. CDR1 and CDR2 from the germline V gene are SEHNR and FQNEAQ (reference sequence). CDR3 residues: CASSRTSGRSYNEQFF. CDR3 nucleotides: TGTGCCAGCAGCCGGACTAGCGGGAGATCGTACAATGAGCAGTTCTTC.

This clonotype was recorded at least ten times. J is TRBJ2-1 and V is TRBV7-9; D tentatively reads TRBD1 or TRBD2 (5 bases each). The CDR3 is 14 amino acids. Trimming removed 1 base from V and 15 bases from J, with 19 bases in between. Germline lookup yields CDR1 SEHNR and CDR2 FQNEAQ (reference sequence). Here the CDR3 reads CASSLELSGRRPFF. CDR3 bases: TGTGCCAGCAGCTTAGAGTTGTCGGGGCGCCGGCCGTTCTTC. The variable domain in full, completed from reference TRBV7-9 and TRBJ2-1, reads DTGVSQNPRHKITKRGQNVTFRCDPISEHNRLYWYRQTLGQGPEFLTYFQNEAQLEKSRLLSDRFSAERPKGSFSTLEIQRTEQGDSAMYLCASSLELSGRRPFFGPGTRLTVL.

This clonotype was seen repeatedly, ten times or more. V gene TRBV25-1 combines with J gene TRBJ2-7; D may be TRBD2 (6 bases). The CDR3 spans 15 residues. V was shortened by 3 bases and J by 0 bases, with 12 bases between the two germline ends. Germline assignment: CDR1 MGHDK and CDR2 SYGVNS. CDR3 DNA: TGTGCCAGCAGTGATAAGGACGGGGGCTCCTACGAGCAGTACTTC. Its protein is CASSDKDGGSYEQYF.

This clonotype was counted between two and nine times. The rearrangement links TRBV25-1 to TRBJ2-3; 11 bases are a match to TRBD1. After removal of 4 bases from V and 1 base from J, the junction contained 16 bases not matched to a gene. The CDR3 has 20 residues. The germline V gene encodes CDR1 MGHDK and CDR2 SYGVNS. The CDR3 DNA reads as TGTGCCAGCAGTGGATCCGGGACAGGGGGGCTACTAGCGGGCACAGATACGCAGTATTTT. Residues: CASSGSGTGGLLAGTDTQYF.

This clonotype was observed many times. The rearrangement links TRBV20-1 to TRBJ1-5; D remains ambiguous. V was pared by 6 bases and J by 0 bases, with 9 bases between. The CDR3 runs to 13 residues. Germline-derived CDR1 and CDR2 are DFQATT and SNEGSKA (reference sequence). The CDR3 region has the DNA TGCAGTGCGCAAAGGGATAGCAATCAGCCCCAGCATTTT. Amino acid sequence: CSAQRDSNQPQHF.

V usage is TRBV6-5 and J usage is TRBJ2-1; maybe TRBD2 (6 bases). V was trimmed by 0 bases and J by 4 bases, leaving 10 bases between them. The germline V gene has CDR1 MNHEY and CDR2 SVGAGI. This CDR3 has 15 residues. Here the CDR3 DNA reads TGTGCCAGCAGTTACTCGGGGGGAGTATACAATGAGCAGTTCTTC. Its translation is CASSYSGGVYNEQFF.

This clonotype was counted a single time. CDR3 sequence: CATRLFPKGGYTF. DNA for the CDR3: TGTGCCACCCGTCTCTTCCCCAAGGGTGGCTACACCTTC. This chain links TRBV19 with TRBJ1-2, with D uncertain. The V end was cut by 10 bases, the J end by 7 bases, with 19 bases between. Germline V gene sequence: CDR1 LNHDA, CDR2 SQIVND (reference sequence). There are 13 residues in the CDR3. The variable domain in full, with the rest retrieved from reference TRBV19 and TRBJ1-2, is DGGITQSPKYLFRKEGQNVTLSCEQNLNHDAMYWYRQDPGQGLRLIYYSQIVNDFQKGDIAEGYSVSREKKESFPLTVTSAQKNPTAFYLCATRLFPKGGYTFGSGTRLTVV.

Remarks on this clonotype: Given a much more abundant clone one base away, this may be a read error. The chain has TRBV29-1 and TRBJ1-1; 10 bases align to TRBD1. CDR3 length: 13 residues. V lost 8 bases and J lost 7; bases outside the gene matches: 10. Germline-derived CDR1 and CDR2 are SQVTM and ANQGSEA. This CDR3 reads CSFRQGAESEAFF. DNA of the CDR3: TGCAGCTTCCGACAGGGGGCTGAGAGTGAAGCTTTCTTT.

This clonotype was counted a few times. The rearrangement joins TRBV28 to TRBJ2-1, with TRBD1 matching 11 bases. The CDR3 consists of 17 residues. Per the germline V gene, CDR1 is MDHEN and CDR2 is SYDVKM. V dropped 5 bases and J dropped 0; count of bases not matched to a gene: 6. The DNA for the CDR3 is TGTGCCAGCAGTCCTTCGGGGACAGGGGGCTCCTACAATGAGCAGTTCTTC. This encodes CASSPSGTGGSYNEQFF.

The CDR3: CSASRTSGDSSGANVLTF. The CDR3 nucleotides are TGCAGTGCTTCCCGGACTAGCGGAGATAGCTCTGGGGCCAACGTCCTGACTTTC. The rearrangement joins TRBV20-1 to TRBJ2-6; 10 bases map to TRBD2. The V segment lost 5 bases and the J segment 0 bases; nucleotides outside the gene matches: 10. The CDR3 is made up of 18 amino acids. Per germline, CDR1 DFQATT and CDR2 SNEGSKA (reference sequence).

This clonotype was observed at least ten times. This rearrangement joins TRBV29-1 to TRBJ2-5, with D tentatively TRBD1 (7 bases). From germline, CDR1 is SQVTM and CDR2 ANQGSEA. The V end was cut by 3 bases, the J end by 0 bases, with 11 bases between. This CDR3 contains 14 residues. CDR3 residues: CSVEEGADQETQYF. The DNA of the CDR3 is TGCAGCGTTGAGGAGGGGGCTGACCAAGAGACCCAGTACTTC.

There are many counts of this clonotype. The chain combines TRBV7-9 with TRBJ2-7; D unresolved. V lost 4 bases to trimming and J lost 2 bases, with 9 bases between them. CDR1 and CDR2 (germline): SEHNR, FQNEAQ (reference sequence). The CDR3 is 13 residues long. The CDR3 loop is CASSSSVPYEQYF. CDR3 sequence (DNA): TGTGCCAGCAGCTCTTCAGTGCCCTACGAGCAGTACTTC.

The sample holds many counts of this clonotype. V gene TRBV5-1 combines with J gene TRBJ1-1; the D gene is possibly TRBD1 (5 bases). This CDR3 region has 18 residues. V shed 4 bases and J shed 0 bases, with 22 bases lying between them. Germline loops: CDR1 SGHRS, CDR2 YFSETQ. Written as DNA, the CDR3 is TGCGCCAGCAGCCGCCTAGGGACGGGCGCCCGTGTGAACACTGAAGCTTTCTTT. It encodes CASSRLGTGARVNTEAFF.

In this sample, this clonotype turned up many times. The chain employs TRBV29-1 and TRBJ2-7; 9 bases match TRBD1. The CDR3 is made up of 14 amino acids. V lost 7 bases to trimming and J lost 0 bases; unmatched junction nucleotides: 7. CDR1 is SQVTM and CDR2 is ANQGSEA in the germline V gene. The chain's CDR3 is CSAARGQGSYEQYF. CDR3 coding DNA: TGCAGCGCGGCGAGGGGACAGGGCTCCTACGAGCAGTACTTC.

In its sample, this clonotype was seen many times. The genes are TRBV12-3 or TRBV12-4 and TRBJ2-3; no reliable D call. Trimming took 6 bases from V and 0 from J, leaving 10 bases between them. CDR3 size: 14 residues. CDR3 bases: TGTGCCAGCAGCCAGCGCCCTAGCACAGATACGCAGTATTTT. It codes for CASSQRPSTDTQYF.

The sample holds many counts of this clonotype. The chain couples TRBV10-3 to TRBJ2-4, with 9 bases matching TRBD2. The V segment lost 6 bases and the J segment 5 bases; nucleotides outside the gene matches: 14. The CDR3 contains 17 residues. CDR1 is ENHRY, CDR2 SYGVKD, per germline. The CDR3 protein is CAISPFSGRDGENIQYF. Here the CDR3 DNA reads TGTGCCATCAGCCCCTTTAGCGGGAGAGATGGTGAAAACATTCAGTACTTC.